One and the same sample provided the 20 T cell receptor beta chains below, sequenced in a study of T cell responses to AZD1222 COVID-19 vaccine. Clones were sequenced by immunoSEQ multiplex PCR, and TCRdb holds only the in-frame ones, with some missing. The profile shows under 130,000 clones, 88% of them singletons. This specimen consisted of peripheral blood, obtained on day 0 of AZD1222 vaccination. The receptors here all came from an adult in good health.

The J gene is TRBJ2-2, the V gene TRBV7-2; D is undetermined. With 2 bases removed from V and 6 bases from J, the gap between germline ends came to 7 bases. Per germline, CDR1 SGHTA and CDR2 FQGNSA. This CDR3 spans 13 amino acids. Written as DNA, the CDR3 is TGTGCCAGCAGCTTATCCCTCGCCGGGGAGCTGTTTTTT. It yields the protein CASSLSLAGELFF.

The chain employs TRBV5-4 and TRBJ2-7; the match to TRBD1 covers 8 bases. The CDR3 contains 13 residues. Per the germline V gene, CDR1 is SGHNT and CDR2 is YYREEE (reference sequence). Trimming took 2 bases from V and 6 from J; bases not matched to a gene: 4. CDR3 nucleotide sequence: TGTGCCAGCAGCTTCCAGGGGGCCACCGAGCAGTACTTC. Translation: CASSFQGATEQYF. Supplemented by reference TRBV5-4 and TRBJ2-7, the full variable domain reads ETGVTQSPTHLIKTRGQQVTLRCSSQSGHNTVSWYQQALGQGPQFIFQYYREEENGRGNFPPRFSGLQFPNYSSELNVNALELDDSALYLCASSFQGATEQYFGPGTRLTVT.

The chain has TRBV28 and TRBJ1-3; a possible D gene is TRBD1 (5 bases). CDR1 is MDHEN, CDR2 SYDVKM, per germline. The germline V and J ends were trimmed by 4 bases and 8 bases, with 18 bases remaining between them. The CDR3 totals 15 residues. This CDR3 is CASSSPWGPEDTIYF. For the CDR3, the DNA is TGTGCCAGCAGTTCCCCCTGGGGCCCGGAGGACACCATATATTTT.

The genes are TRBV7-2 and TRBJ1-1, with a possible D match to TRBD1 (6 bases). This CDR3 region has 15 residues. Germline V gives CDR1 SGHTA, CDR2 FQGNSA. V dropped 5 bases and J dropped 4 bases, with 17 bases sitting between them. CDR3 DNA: TGTGCCAGCAGCAAAGAACCCGGACAGCTCACTGAAGCTTTCTTT. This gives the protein CASSKEPGQLTEAFF.

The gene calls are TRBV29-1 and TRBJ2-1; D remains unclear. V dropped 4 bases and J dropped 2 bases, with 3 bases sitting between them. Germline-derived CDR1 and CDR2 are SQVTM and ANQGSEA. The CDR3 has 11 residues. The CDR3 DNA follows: TGCAGCGTTGTCGCCTACAATGAGCAGTTCTTC. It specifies CSVVAYNEQFF.

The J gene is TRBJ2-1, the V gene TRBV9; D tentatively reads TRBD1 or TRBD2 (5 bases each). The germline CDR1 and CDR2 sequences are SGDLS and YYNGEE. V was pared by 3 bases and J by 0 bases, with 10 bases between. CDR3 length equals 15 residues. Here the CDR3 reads CASSEGTASYNEQFF. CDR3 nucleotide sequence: TGTGCCAGCAGCGAGGGGACGGCCTCCTACAATGAGCAGTTCTTC.

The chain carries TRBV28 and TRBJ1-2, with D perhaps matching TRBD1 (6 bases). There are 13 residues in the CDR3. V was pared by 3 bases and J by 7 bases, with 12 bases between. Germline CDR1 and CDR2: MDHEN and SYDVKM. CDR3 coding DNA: TGTGCCAGCAGTTTTACCGGGGGCTCTGGCTACACCTTC. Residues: CASSFTGGSGYTF.

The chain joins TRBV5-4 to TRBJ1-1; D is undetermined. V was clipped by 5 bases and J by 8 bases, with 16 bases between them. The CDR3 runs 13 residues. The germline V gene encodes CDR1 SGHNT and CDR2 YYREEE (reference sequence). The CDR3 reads CASSRKGIPEAFF. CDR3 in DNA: TGTGCCAGCAGTAGGAAAGGGATCCCCGAAGCTTTCTTT.

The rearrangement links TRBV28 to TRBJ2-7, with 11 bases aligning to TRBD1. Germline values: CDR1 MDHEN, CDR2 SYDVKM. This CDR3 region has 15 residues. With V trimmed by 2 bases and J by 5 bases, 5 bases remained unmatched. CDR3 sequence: CASSLPGQGANEQYF. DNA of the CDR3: TGTGCCAGCAGTTTACCTGGACAGGGGGCGAACGAGCAGTACTTC. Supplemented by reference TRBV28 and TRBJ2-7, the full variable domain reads DVKVTQSSRYLVKRTGEKVFLECVQDMDHENMFWYRQDPGLGLRLIYFSYDVKMKEKGDIPEGYSVSREKKERFSLILESASTNQTSMYLCASSLPGQGANEQYFGPGTRLTVT.

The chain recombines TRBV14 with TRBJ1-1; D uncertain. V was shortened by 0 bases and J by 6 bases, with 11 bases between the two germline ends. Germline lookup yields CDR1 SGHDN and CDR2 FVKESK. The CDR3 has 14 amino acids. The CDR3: CASSQESAASEAFF. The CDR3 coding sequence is TGTGCCAGCAGCCAAGAGTCGGCGGCCTCTGAAGCTTTCTTT.

The CDR3 reads CASSSRGQGVDEAFF. The CDR3 DNA reads TGTGCCAGCAGCTCCCGCGGACAGGGCGTGGATGAAGCTTTCTTT. The chain couples TRBV7-9 to TRBJ1-1; 8 bases align to TRBD1. V gave up 4 bases and J gave up 7 bases; unmatched junction bases: 11. The CDR3 has 15 residues. Germline CDR1 reads SEHNR; CDR2 reads FQNEAQ (reference sequence).

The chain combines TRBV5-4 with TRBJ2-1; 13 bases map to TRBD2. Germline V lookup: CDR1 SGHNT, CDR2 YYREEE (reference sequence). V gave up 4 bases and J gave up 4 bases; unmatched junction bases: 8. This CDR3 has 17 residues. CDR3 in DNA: TGTGCCAGCAGCAGAGGACTAGCGGGAGCCAGTTACAATGAGCAGTTCTTC. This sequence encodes CASSRGLAGASYNEQFF. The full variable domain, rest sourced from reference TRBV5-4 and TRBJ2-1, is ETGVTQSPTHLIKTRGQQVTLRCSSQSGHNTVSWYQQALGQGPQFIFQYYREEENGRGNFPPRFSGLQFPNYSSELNVNALELDDSALYLCASSRGLAGASYNEQFFGPGTRLTVL.

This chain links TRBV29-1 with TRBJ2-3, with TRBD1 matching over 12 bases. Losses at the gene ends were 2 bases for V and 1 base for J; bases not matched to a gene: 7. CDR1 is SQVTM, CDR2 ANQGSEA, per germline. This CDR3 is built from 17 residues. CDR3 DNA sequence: TGCAGCGTTGAACCGGGACAGGGGGCAGAGGGCACAGATACGCAGTATTTT. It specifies CSVEPGQGAEGTDTQYF.

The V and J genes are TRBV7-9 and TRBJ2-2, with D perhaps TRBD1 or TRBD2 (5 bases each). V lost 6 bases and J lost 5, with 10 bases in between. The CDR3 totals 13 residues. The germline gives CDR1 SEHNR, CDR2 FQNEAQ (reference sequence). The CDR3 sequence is CASSGGRTGELFF. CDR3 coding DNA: TGTGCCAGCAGTGGGGGACGGACCGGGGAGCTGTTTTTT.

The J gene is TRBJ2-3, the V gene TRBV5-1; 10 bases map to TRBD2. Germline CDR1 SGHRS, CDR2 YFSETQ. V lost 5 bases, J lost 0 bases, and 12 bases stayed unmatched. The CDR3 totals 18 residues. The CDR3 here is CASSSDPGLATSTDTQYF. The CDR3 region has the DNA TGCGCCAGCAGTTCTGATCCGGGACTAGCGACTAGCACAGATACGCAGTATTTT.

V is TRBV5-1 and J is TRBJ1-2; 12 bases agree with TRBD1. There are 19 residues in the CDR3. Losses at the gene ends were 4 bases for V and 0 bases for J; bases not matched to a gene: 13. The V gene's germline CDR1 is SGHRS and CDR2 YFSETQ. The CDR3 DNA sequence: TGCGCCAGCAGCCCGGGACAGGGGGCTCGAATTACAGCTAACTATGGCTACACCTTC. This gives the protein CASSPGQGARITANYGYTF.

Here the CDR3 reads CASSLELGSYNEQFF. DNA of the CDR3: TGCGCCAGCAGCTTAGAGTTGGGGTCCTACAATGAGCAGTTCTTC. The chain employs TRBV5-1 and TRBJ2-1; no firm D call. This CDR3 is built from 15 residues. Germline V gene data show CDR1 as SGHRS and CDR2 as YFSETQ. V dropped 2 bases and J dropped 1 base, with 10 bases sitting between them.

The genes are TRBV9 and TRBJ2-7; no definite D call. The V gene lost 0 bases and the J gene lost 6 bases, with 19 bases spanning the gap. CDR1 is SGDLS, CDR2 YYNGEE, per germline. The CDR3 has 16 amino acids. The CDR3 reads CASSVGVETGRFEQYF. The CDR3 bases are TGTGCCAGCAGCGTAGGGGTGGAGACGGGCAGATTCGAGCAGTACTTC.

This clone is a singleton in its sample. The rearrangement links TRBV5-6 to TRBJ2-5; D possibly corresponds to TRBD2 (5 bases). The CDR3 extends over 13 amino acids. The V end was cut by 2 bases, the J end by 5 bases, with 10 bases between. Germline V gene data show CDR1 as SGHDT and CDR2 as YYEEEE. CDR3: CASSFSGGETQYF. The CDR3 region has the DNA TGTGCCAGCAGCTTCTCGGGCGGGGAGACCCAGTACTTC.

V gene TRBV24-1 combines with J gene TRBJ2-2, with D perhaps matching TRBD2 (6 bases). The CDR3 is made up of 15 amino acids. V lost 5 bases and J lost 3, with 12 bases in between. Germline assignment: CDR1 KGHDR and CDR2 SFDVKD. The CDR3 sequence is CATSGGVTYTGELFF. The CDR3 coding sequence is TGTGCCACCAGTGGCGGGGTAACGTACACCGGGGAGCTGTTTTTT.